This T cell receptor (beta chain) comes out of a study of identical twins. Notes on the study in general: Possibly, invariant MAIT and iNKT cells partly confounded zero-insertion analyses. Within cord blood, abundant beta clonotypes carried fewer insertions, but memory repertoires showed no such trend.

This clonotype has only a few counts. Its antigen is not identified. A junction end diverges from the germline sequence, so it may reflect a read error. Germline lookup yields CDR1 DFQATT and CDR2 SNEGSKA (reference sequence). CDR3 length: 14 amino acids. Through template switching, a universal primer site was introduced, and the cDNA contained unique molecular identifiers. MiXCR was run by TCRdb on the 5' RACE reads, yielding one entry per CDR3 protein. The data hold under 900,000 distinct CDR3 sequences, with approximately 13% observed a single time. These data were also filed under a second study, of yellow fever vaccine responses in identical twins.

Sequences were obtained from PBMCs. The chain employs TRBV20-1 and TRBJ1-5; TRBD1 is a possible D gene (6 bases). This clonotype was obtained from a young woman in good health. The CDR3 loop is CSPRGTGSNQPQHF. DNA for the CDR3: TGCAGTCCTAGGGGGACGGGGAGCAATCAGCCCCAGCATTTT.